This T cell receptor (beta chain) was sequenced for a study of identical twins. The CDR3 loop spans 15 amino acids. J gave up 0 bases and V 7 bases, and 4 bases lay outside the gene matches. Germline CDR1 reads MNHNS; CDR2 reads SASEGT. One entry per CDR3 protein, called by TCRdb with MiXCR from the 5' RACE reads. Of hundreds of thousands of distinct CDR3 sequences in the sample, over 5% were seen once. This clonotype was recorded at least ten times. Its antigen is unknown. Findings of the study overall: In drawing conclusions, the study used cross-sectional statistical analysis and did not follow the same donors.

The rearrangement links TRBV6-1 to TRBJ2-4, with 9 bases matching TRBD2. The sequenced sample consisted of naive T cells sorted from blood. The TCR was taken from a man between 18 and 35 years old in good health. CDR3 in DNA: TGTGCCAGCACTCCACTAGCGGGAGCCAAAAACATTCAGTACTTC. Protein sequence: CASTPLAGAKNIQYF.